The 18 T cell receptor beta chains presented below share a single source sample, sequenced in a study of shared clonotypes between healthy human individuals. Sequencing was performed with immunoSEQ multiplex PCR; in TCRdb, only in-frame clones are kept and a portion is missing. The sample lists roughly 2.5 million clones, about 92% seen once, with 0.11% to 0.15% in the top ten. Source material: naive CD4+ T cells sorted from blood. Stated subset: CD45RA+ positively selected. The source of these receptors is a man aged 18 to 30 in good health.

The V call is TRBV5-1, the J call TRBJ2-5; D is possibly TRBD1 (5 bases). The CDR3 extends over 13 amino acids. Germline CDR1 is SGHRS and CDR2 is YFSETQ. The V end was cut by 4 bases, the J end by 4 bases, with 11 bases between. The CDR3 here is CASSIDSGETQYF. In DNA, the CDR3 is TGCGCCAGCAGCATCGACAGTGGAGAGACCCAGTACTTC.

The CDR3 DNA follows: TGTGCCAGCAGCTACGAACAGGGGGTACTCTATGGCTACACCTTC. Protein product: CASSYEQGVLYGYTF. V usage is TRBV28 and J usage is TRBJ1-2; 8 bases map to TRBD1. The V gene's germline CDR1 is MDHEN and CDR2 SYDVKM. With 6 bases clipped from V and 4 bases from J, the junction kept 10 bases outside the gene matches. This CDR3 has 15 amino acids.

V and J are TRBV5-1 and TRBJ2-7; TRBD2 agrees at 7 bases. This CDR3 is built from 15 residues. With 0 bases clipped from V and 5 bases from J, the junction kept 8 bases outside the gene matches. Germline CDR1 is SGHRS and CDR2 is YFSETQ. The CDR3: CASSLGSGKGHEQYF. CDR3 DNA sequence: TGCGCCAGCAGCTTGGGGAGCGGGAAGGGTCACGAGCAGTACTTC.

As for this clone: The junction differs from germline at one of its ends, possibly a read error. The V and J genes are TRBV7-7 and TRBJ2-7, with 7 bases identical to TRBD2. The CDR3 consists of 18 residues. Germline CDR1 is SSHAT and CDR2 is FNYEAQ (reference sequence). DNA of the CDR3: TGTGCTAGCAGCCAGACCCTGGGGACTACGGACACCTCCTACGAGCAGTACTTC. Its protein product is CASSQTLGTTDTSYEQYF.

The chain links TRBV18 to TRBJ2-1; the match to TRBD1 covers 7 bases. V shed 3 bases, J shed 2 bases, and the junction held 7 bases outside the gene matches. The CDR3 is made up of 16 amino acids. Germline V gives CDR1 KGHSH, CDR2 LQKENI. CDR3 protein: CASSPSQGTPYNEQFF. CDR3 sequence (DNA): TGTGCCAGCTCACCCTCACAGGGGACACCCTACAATGAGCAGTTCTTC.

With respect to this clone: This sample includes further DNA sequences coding for the same CDR3. The genes are TRBV2 and TRBJ1-2; 8 nucleotides align to TRBD1. Germline trimming cut 5 bases from V and 2 bases from J; bases unmatched to any gene: 4. CDR3 length equals 14 residues. From germline, CDR1 is SNHLY and CDR2 FYNNEI. Written as DNA, the CDR3 is TGTGCCAGCAGTTCGCAGGGGGCAAACTATGGCTACACCTTC. This translates into CASSSQGANYGYTF.

This clone occurred once. This chain joins TRBV7-9 and TRBJ2-7; D gene uncertain. The CDR3 sequence is 15 residues long. Trimming removed 5 bases at V and 3 bases at J, with 17 bases between. The germline V gene encodes CDR1 SEHNR and CDR2 FQNEAQ (reference sequence). The CDR3 region has the DNA TGTGCCAGCAGCCCTACCGGCGAGAAGCACTACGAGCAGTACTTC. Protein sequence: CASSPTGEKHYEQYF.

J is TRBJ2-3 and V is TRBV6-6, with D uncertain. CDR1 is MNHNY and CDR2 is SVGAGI in the germline V gene (reference sequence). Deletions cut 3 bases from V and 1 base from J, with 14 bases between. This CDR3 has 16 residues. The CDR3 DNA sequence: TGTGCCAGCAGTTATGGCCCCCCCAAGGGCACAGATACGCAGTATTTT. Protein product: CASSYGPPKGTDTQYF.

The chain joins TRBV2 to TRBJ1-5; no clear D gene. Germline values: CDR1 SNHLY, CDR2 FYNNEI. CDR3 length: 14 amino acids. Trimming cost V 3 bases and J 0 bases, with 6 bases left between them. CDR3 bases: TGTGCCAGCAGTGATGCAGCTAGCAATCAGCCCCAGCATTTT. This encodes CASSDAASNQPQHF.

This sequence joins TRBV5-1 and TRBJ2-7; 7 nucleotides line up with TRBD1. Germline V gene lookup returns CDR1 SGHRS and CDR2 YFSETQ. The CDR3 is 16 amino acids. With V trimmed by 4 bases and J by 4 bases, 14 bases remained unmatched. CDR3 sequence: CASSPWVGGPGYEQYF. The CDR3, as DNA: TGCGCCAGCAGCCCTTGGGTAGGGGGCCCTGGGTACGAGCAGTACTTC.

V gene TRBV2 combines with J gene TRBJ2-2; 8 nucleotides line up with TRBD1. Trimming cost V 6 bases and J 7 bases; bases outside gene matches: 7. In germline, CDR1 is SNHLY, CDR2 FYNNEI. There are 14 residues in the CDR3. The CDR3 nucleotides read TGTGCCAGCAGGGCTCAGGGGGCAGTCGGGGAGCTGTTTTTT. This encodes CASRAQGAVGELFF.

This chain connects TRBV19 to TRBJ1-5; possible D gene TRBD1, 5 bases. The germline V and J ends were trimmed by 9 bases and 2 bases, with 11 bases remaining between them. The germline V gene encodes CDR1 LNHDA and CDR2 SQIVND (reference sequence). CDR3 size: 13 residues. The CDR3 region is CASMRGGNQPQHF. The CDR3, as DNA: TGTGCCAGCATGCGGGGCGGCAATCAGCCCCAGCATTTT.

V usage is TRBV9 and J usage is TRBJ2-5; 8 bases agree with TRBD2. V shed 4 bases and J 1 base; nucleotides not matched to a gene: 3. The CDR3 is made up of 14 amino acids. The germline CDR1 and CDR2 sequences are SGDLS and YYNGEE. Here the CDR3 reads CASSQLAAQETQYF. CDR3 DNA sequence: TGTGCCAGCAGCCAACTAGCGGCCCAAGAGACCCAGTACTTC.

This clone has a single count. The chain couples TRBV5-6 to TRBJ1-1, with TRBD1 as a possible D gene (5 bases). Germline V gene sequence: CDR1 SGHDT, CDR2 YYEEEE. V lost 2 bases and J lost 10, with 15 bases in between. The CDR3 runs 13 residues. CDR3 nucleotides: TGTGCCAGCAGCTTCAGAGACGGGACGGTAGCTTTCTTT. The encoded protein is CASSFRDGTVAFF. Looking up the rest from reference TRBV5-6 and TRBJ1-1 gives the full variable domain: DAGVTQSPTHLIKTRGQQVTLRCSPKSGHDTVSWYQQALGQGPQFIFQYYEEEERQRGNFPDRFSGHQFPNYSSELNVNALLLGDSALYLCASSFRDGTVAFFGQGTRLTVV.

The rearrangement joins TRBV5-4 to TRBJ2-7, with unresolved D. The CDR3 is made up of 14 amino acids. The V end lost 4 bases, the J end lost 3 bases, and 14 bases lay between the germline ends. Per germline, CDR1 SGHNT and CDR2 YYREEE (reference sequence). The CDR3, as DNA: TGTGCCAGCAGCAACCGGGCCACTCTCTACGAGCAGTACTTC. Protein product: CASSNRATLYEQYF.

This clone was recorded a few times. This chain uses TRBV18 with TRBJ1-6, with D hard to call. Between the trimmed V and J ends, which lost 2 bases and 6 bases, there was a span of 5 bases. The germline CDR1 and CDR2 sequences are KGHSH and LQKENI. The CDR3 consists of 13 residues. The CDR3: CASSPVTNSPLHF. Here the CDR3 DNA reads TGTGCCAGCTCACCAGTAACTAATTCACCCCTCCACTTT.

The J gene is TRBJ2-7, the V gene TRBV6-5; 9 nucleotides match TRBD2. Unmatched junction bases numbered 5, after V lost 6 bases and J lost 5 bases. This CDR3 is 13 amino acids long. The germline V gene encodes CDR1 MNHEY and CDR2 SVGAGI. Written as DNA, the CDR3 is TGTGCCAGCAGGCGGGGGGGGCGGGACGAGCAGTACTTC. Translation: CASRRGGRDEQYF.

V and J are TRBV19 and TRBJ2-7; D is ambiguous. This CDR3 spans 12 amino acids. Germline V gene lookup returns CDR1 LNHDA and CDR2 SQIVND (reference sequence). The V and J ends lost 6 bases and 6 bases respectively, with 12 bases between them. The CDR3 nucleotides are TGTGCCAGTAGCCTCGGTCCGGCCGAGCAGTACTTC. Translation gives CASSLGPAEQYF.